This note documents a single T cell receptor beta chain sequence. The record originates from a study of blood T cell repertoires in COVID-19. In the source study's methods: How many nucleated cells were present was estimated from reference gene primer amplification. Some clones are missing from TCRdb's copy, which holds only in-frame ones; the method was immunoSEQ multiplex PCR. V and J calls and clone size are given by that table; D and trimming were obtained from the DNA. The data show approximately 290,000 clones, around 85% seen once. The CDR3 is 13 amino acids. Germline V gene sequence: CDR1 LNHDA, CDR2 SQIVND (reference sequence). V was shortened by 4 bases and J by 6 bases, with 13 bases between the two germline ends.

The chain couples TRBV19 to TRBJ2-7; D is unresolved. This TCR was recovered from a human donor with COVID-19, enrolled during active disease. The donor label of this sample is uncertain. Sequencing was done on a sample of peripheral blood. The CDR3 DNA follows: TGTGCCAGTAGTAATCAGGAAGTAAGCGAGCAGTACTTC. Amino acid sequence: CASSNQEVSEQYF.